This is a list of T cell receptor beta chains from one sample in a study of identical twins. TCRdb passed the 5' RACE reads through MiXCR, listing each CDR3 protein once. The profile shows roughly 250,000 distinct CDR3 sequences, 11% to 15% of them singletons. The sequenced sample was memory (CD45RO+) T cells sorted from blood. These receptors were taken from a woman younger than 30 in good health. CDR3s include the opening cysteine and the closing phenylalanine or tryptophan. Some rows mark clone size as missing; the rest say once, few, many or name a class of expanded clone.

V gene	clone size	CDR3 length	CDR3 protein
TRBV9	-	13	CASSVAIRDEQFF
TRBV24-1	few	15	CATSDSLAGAHEQFF
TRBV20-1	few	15	CSASPPSGSSDTQYF
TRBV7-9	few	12	CAISNRDQPQHF
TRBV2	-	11	CASTHVETQYF
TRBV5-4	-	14	CASSLTGVKEKLFF
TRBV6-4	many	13	CASSPGGHNEQFF
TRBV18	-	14	CASSQGGRNQPQHF
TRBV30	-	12	CAWRGYNEKLFF
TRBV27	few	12	CASSRNNQPQHF
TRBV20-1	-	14	CSASRDRRGGEQFF
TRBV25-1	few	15	CASSDPGRGHTEAFF
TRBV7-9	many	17	CASSRLLASVTQETQYF
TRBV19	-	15	CASKSKTGGRNEQFF
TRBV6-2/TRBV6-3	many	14	CASSPGTDYSPLHF
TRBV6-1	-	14	CASTEIFPPDTQYF
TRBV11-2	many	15	CASSYLTSSPDEQFF
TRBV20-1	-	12	CSAHHPPDTQYF
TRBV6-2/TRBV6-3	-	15	CASSPLGDSSYEQYF
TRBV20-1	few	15	CSATKPGQENSPLHF
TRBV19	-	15	CASSSRLAGGNEQFF
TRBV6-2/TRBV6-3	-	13	CASSYILEMSQYF
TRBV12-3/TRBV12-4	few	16	CASYSSQGVANEKLFF
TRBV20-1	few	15	CSVRSGGRAKNIQYF
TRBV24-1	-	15	CATSAGGGLTETQYF
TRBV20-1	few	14	CSATPTRSYEKLFF
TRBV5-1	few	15	CASSTVGGSAGELFF
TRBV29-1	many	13	CSGTSGRRNEQFF
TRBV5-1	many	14	CASSLVKSSYEQYF
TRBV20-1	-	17	CSARGLAGHANTGELFF
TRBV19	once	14	CASSQAGFTDTQYF
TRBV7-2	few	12	CASSLVRGWAFF
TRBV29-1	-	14	CSAEGDREIYGYTF
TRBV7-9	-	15	CASTGGPNTADTQYF
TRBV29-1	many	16	CSVEEGSYHMLDTQYF
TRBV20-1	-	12	CSASGMDHEQYF
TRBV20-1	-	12	CSAITTSYEQFF
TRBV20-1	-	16	CSARDSYAAGAYEQYF
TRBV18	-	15	CASSPPRQAYNEQFF
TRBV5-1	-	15	CASSEQGSANYGYTF
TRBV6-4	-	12	CASSDSTQTQYF
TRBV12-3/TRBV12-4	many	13	CASSRSGQETQYF
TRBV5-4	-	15	CASSFTGAGTGELFF
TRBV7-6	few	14	CASTQLGSTDTQYF
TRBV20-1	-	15	CSASKPGQPNYGYTF
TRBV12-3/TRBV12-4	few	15	CASSHRDRGFHEQFF
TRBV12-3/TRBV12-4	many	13	CASSLLGGYEQYF
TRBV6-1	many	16	CASTQSEGSGGNTIYF
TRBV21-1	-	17	CASSKESELAGAGELFF